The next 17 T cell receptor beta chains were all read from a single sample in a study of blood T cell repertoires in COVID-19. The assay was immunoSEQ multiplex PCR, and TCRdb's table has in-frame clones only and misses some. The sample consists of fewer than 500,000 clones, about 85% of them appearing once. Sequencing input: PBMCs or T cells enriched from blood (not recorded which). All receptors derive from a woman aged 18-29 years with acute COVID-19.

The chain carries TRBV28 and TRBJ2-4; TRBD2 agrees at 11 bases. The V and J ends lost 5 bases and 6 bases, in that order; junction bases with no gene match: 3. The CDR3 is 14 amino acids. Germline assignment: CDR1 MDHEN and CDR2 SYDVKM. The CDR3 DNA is TGTGCCAGCAGTGAGGGACTAGCGGTAAACATTCAGTACTTC. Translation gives CASSEGLAVNIQYF.

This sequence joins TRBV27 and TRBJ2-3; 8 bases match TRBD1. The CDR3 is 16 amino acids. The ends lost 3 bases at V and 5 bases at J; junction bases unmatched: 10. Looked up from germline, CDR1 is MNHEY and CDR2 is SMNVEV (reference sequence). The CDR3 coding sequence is TGTGCCAGCAGTTTCCAATCCAGGGGGCTGAGAGATACGCAGTATTTT. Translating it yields CASSFQSRGLRDTQYF.

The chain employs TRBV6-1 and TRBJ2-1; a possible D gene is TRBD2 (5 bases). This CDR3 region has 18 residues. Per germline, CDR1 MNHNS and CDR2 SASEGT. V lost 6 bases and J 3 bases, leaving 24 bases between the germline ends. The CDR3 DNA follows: TGTGCCAGCAGGGAATTCCTAAAACACGGGGTTCGCTACAATGAGCAGTTCTTC. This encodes CASREFLKHGVRYNEQFF.

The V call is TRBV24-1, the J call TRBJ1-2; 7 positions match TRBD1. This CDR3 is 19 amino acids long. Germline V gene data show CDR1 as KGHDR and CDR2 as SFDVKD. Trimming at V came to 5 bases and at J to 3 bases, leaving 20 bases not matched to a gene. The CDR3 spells CATSAPREGSTGNDYGYTF. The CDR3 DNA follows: TGTGCCACCAGTGCCCCGCGCGAGGGTTCGACAGGGAATGACTATGGCTACACCTTC.

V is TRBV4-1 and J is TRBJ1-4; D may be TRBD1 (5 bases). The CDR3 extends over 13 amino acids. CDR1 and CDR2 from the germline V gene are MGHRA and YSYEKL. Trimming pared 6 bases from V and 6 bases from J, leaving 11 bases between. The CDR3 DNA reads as TGCGCCAGCAGAGGGCAGGGTTATGAAAAACTGTTTTTT. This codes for CASRGQGYEKLFF.

In nucleotides, the CDR3 is TGTGCCAGCAGCGCTACATCCGGGACTAGCGGCACCGGGGAGCTGTTTTTT. Translating it yields CASSATSGTSGTGELFF. The rearrangement uses TRBV9 and TRBJ2-2, with 11 bases identical to TRBD2. CDR1 and CDR2 (germline): SGDLS, YYNGEE. The length of the CDR3 is 17 residues. V dropped 3 bases and J dropped 4; count of bases not matched to a gene: 8.

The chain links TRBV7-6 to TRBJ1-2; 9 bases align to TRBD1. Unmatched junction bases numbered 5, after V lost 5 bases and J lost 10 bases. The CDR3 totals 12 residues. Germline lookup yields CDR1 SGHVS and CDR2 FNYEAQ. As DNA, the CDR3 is TGTGCCAGCAGCCGGGACAGGGTGTACTACACCTTC. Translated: CASSRDRVYYTF. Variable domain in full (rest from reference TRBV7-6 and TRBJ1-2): GAGVSQSPRYKVTKRGQDVALRCDPISGHVSLYWYRQALGQGPEFLTYFNYEAQQDKSGLPNDRFSAERPEGSISTLTIQRTEQRDSAMYRCASSRDRVYYTFGSGTRLTVV.

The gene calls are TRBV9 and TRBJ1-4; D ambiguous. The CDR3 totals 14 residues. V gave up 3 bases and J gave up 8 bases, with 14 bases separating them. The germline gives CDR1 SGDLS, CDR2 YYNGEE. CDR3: CASSAGLGQEKLFF. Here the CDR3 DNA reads TGTGCCAGCAGCGCCGGACTGGGTCAAGAAAAACTGTTTTTT.

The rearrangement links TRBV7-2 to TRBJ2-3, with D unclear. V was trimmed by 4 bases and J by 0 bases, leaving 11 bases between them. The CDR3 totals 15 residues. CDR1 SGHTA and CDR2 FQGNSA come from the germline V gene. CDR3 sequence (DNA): TGTGCCAGCAGCTCAAACTCGAAAAGCACAGATACGCAGTATTTT. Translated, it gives CASSSNSKSTDTQYF.

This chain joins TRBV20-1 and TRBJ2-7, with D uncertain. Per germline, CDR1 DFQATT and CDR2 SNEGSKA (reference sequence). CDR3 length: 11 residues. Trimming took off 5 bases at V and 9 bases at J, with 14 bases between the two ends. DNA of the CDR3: TGCAGTGCTTACCCCGCTCACGGGCAGTACTTC. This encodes CSAYPAHGQYF.

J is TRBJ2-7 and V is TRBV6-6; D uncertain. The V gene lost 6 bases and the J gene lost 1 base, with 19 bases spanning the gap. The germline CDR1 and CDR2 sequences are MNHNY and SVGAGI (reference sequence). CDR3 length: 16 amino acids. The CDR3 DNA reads TGTGCCAGCAGCTCCCCTCTGGGTTTGAGGTCCTACGAGCAGTACTTC. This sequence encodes CASSSPLGLRSYEQYF.

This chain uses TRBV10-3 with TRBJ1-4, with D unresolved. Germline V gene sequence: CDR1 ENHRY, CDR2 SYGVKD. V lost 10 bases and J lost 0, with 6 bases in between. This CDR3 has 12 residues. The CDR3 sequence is CATTATNEKLFF. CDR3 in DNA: TGTGCCACCACTGCAACTAATGAAAAACTGTTTTTT.

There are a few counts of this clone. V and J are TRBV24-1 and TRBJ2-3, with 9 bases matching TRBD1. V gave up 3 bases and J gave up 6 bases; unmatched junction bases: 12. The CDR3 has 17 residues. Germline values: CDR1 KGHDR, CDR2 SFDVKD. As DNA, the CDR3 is TGTGCCACCAGTGATCCACCGGGACAGGGTAAATCGGATACGCAGTATTTT. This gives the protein CATSDPPGQGKSDTQYF.

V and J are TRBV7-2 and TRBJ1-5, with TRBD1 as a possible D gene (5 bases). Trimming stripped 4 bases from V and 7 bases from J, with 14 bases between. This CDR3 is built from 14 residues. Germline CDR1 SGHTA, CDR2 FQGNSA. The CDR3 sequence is CASSSGRRGQPQHF. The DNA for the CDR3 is TGTGCCAGCAGCTCCGGGCGAAGGGGACAGCCCCAGCATTTT.

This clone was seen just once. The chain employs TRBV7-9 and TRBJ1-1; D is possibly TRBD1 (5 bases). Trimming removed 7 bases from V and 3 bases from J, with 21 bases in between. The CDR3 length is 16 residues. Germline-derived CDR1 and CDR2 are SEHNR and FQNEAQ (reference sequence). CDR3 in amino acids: CASTPSHQGIDTEAFF. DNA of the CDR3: TGTGCCAGCACTCCTTCTCATCAGGGTATAGACACTGAAGCTTTCTTT.

As DNA, the CDR3 is TGTGCCAGCAGTTCGGGACAGGGCCCTGGCTACACCTTC. Protein product: CASSSGQGPGYTF. The rearrangement uses TRBV6-5 and TRBJ1-2, with TRBD1 matching 9 bases. Germline trimming cut 4 bases from V and 7 bases from J; bases unmatched to any gene: 4. CDR1 is MNHEY, CDR2 SVGAGI, per germline. The CDR3 is 13 amino acids.

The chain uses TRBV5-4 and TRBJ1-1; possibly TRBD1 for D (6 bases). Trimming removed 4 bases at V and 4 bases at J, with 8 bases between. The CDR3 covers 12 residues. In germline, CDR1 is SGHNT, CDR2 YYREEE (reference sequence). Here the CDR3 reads CASSRDTTEAFF. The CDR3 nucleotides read TGTGCCAGCAGCCGGGACACCACTGAAGCTTTCTTT. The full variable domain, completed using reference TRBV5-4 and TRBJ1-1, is ETGVTQSPTHLIKTRGQQVTLRCSSQSGHNTVSWYQQALGQGPQFIFQYYREEENGRGNFPPRFSGLQFPNYSSELNVNALELDDSALYLCASSRDTTEAFFGQGTRLTVV.